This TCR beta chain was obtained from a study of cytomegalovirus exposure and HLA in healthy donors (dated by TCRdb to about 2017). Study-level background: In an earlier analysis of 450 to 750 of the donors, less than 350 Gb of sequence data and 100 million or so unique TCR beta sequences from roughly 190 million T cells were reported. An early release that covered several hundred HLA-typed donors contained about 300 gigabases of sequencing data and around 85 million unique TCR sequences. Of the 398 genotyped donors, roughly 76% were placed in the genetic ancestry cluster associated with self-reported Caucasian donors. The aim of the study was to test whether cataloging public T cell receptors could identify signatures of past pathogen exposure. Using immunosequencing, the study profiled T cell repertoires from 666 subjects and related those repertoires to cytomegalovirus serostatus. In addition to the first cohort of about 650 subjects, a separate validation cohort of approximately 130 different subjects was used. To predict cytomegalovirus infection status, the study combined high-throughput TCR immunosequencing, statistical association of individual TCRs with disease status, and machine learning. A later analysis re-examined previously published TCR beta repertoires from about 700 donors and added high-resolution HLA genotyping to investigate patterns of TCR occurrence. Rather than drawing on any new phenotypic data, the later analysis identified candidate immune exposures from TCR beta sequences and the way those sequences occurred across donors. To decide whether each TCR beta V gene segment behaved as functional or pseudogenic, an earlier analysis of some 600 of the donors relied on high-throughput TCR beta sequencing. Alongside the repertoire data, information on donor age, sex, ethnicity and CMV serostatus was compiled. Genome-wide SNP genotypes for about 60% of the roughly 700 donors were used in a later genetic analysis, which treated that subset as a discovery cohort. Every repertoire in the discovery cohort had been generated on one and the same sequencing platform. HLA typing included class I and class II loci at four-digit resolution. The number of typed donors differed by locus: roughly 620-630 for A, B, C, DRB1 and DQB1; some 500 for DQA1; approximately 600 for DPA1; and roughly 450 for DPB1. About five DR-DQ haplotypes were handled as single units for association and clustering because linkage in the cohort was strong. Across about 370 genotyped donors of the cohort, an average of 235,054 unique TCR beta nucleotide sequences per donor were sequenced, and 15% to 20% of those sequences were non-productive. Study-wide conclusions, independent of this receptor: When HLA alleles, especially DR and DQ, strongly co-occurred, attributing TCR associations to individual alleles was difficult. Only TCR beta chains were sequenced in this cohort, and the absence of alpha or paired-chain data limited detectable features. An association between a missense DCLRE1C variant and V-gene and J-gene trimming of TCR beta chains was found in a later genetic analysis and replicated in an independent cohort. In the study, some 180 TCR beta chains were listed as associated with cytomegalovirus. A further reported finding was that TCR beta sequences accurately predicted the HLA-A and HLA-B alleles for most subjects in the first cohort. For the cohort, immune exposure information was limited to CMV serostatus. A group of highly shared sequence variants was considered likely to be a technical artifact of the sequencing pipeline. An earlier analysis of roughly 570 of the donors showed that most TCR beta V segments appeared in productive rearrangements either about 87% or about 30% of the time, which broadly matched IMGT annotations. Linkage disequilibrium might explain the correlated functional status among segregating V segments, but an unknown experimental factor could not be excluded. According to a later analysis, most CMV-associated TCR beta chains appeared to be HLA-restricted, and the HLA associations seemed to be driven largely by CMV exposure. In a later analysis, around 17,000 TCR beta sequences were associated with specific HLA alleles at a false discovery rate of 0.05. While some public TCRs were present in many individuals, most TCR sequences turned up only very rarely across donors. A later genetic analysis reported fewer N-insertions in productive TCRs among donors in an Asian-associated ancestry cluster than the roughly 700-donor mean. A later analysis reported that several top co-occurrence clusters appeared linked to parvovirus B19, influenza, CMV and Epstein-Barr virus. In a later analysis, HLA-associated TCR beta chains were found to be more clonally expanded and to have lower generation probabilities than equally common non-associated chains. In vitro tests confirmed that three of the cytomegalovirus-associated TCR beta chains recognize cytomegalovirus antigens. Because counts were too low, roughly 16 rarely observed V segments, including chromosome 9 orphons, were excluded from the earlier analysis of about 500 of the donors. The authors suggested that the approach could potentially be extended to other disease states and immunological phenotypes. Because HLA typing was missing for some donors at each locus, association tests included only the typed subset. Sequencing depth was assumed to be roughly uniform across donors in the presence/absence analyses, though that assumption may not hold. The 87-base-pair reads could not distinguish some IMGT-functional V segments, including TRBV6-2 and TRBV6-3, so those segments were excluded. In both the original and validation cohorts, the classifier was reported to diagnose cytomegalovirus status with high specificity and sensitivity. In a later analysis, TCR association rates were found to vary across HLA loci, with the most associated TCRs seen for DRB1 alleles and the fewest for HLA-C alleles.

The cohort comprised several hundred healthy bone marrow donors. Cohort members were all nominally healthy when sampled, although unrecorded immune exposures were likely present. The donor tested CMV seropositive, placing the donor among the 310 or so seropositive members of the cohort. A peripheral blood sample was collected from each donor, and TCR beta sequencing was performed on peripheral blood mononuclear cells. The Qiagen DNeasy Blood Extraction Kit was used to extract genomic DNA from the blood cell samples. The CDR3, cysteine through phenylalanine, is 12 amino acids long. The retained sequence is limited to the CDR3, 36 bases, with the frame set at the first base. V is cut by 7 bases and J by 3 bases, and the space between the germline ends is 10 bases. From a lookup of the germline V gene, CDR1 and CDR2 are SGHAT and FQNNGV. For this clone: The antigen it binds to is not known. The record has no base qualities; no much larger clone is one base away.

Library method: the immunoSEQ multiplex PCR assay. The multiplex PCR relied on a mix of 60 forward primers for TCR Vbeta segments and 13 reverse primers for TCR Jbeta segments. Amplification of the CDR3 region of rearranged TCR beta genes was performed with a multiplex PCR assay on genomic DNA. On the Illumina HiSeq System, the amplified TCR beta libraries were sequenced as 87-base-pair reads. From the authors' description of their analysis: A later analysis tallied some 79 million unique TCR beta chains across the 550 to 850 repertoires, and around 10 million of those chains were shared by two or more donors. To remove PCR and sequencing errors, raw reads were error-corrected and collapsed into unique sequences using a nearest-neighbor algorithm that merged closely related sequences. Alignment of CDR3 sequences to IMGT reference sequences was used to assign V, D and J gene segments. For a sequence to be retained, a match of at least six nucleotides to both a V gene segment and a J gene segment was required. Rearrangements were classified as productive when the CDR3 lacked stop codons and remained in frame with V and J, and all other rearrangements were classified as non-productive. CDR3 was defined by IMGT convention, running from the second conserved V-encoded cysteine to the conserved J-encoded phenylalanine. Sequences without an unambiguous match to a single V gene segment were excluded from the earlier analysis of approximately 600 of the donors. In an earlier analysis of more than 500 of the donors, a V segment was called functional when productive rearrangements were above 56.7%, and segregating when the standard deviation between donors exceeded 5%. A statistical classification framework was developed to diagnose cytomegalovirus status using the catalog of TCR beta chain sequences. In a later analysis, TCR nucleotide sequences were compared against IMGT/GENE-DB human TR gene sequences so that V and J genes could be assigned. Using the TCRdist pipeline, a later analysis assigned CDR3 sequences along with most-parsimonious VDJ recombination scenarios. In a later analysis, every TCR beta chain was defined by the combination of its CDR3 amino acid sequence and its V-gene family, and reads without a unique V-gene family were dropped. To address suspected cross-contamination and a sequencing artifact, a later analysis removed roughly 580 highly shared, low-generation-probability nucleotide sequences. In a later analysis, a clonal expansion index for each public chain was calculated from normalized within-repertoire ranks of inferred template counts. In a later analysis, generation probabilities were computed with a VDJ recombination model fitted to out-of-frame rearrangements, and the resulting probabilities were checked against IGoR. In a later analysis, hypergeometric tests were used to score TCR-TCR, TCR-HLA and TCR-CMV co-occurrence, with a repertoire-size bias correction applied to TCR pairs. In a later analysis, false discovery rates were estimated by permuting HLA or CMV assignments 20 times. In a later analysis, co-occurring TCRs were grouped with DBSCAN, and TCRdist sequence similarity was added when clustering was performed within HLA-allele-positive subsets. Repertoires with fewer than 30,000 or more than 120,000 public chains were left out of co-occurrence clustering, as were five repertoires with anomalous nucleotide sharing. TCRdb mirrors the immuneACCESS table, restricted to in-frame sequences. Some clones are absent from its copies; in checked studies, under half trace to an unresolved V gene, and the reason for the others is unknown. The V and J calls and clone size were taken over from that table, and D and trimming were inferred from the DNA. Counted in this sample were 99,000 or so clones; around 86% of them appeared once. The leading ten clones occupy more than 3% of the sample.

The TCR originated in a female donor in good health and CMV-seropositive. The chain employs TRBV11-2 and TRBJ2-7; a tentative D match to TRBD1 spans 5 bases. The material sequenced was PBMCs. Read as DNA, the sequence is TGTGCCAGCAACCAGGGTGGCTACGAGCAGTACTTC. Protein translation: CASNQGGYEQYF.